Listed below are T cell receptor beta chains from one sample, sequenced in a study of T cells in Graves' hyperthyroidism and ophthalmopathy. TCRdb processed the multiplex PCR reads anew with MiXCR; each CDR3 protein has one entry. The repertoire holds 300,000 to 450,000 distinct CDR3 sequences, with around 18% as singletons. The specimen sequenced was blood. The receptors here all came from a woman between 40 and 50 years old with Graves' ophthalmopathy. The conserved cysteine and the conserved F or W are not part of the CDR3 here. Clone sizes are given selectively: once, few, many, or a class where the clone is expanded.

>TRBV7-6|-
ASSSLEGYEQY
>TRBV6-1|many
ASSPRLETQY
>TRBV4-1|few
ASRARGSGQQETQY
>TRBV28|-
ASSFHRTENNYEQY
>TRBV28|few
ASRLTTDSYEQY
>TRBV6-5|-
ASSYSWRSYEQY
>TRBV11-2|-
AISAQYEQS
>TRBV28|many
ASSGATRHASNQPQH
>TRBV6-1|-
ASKETGTFYEQY
>TRBV12-3/TRBV12-4|-
ASSFSDRGLETQY
>TRBV20-1|many
SASRPGAYEQY
>TRBV4-1|many
ASSQLAGRHQETQY
>TRBV12-3/TRBV12-4|many
ASSSSGGNSPLH
>TRBV6-1|few
ASTDRTSGNDWYEQY
>TRBV19|few
ASSINGKEDQPQH
>TRBV19|many
ASSMEWGNQPQH
>TRBV29-1|many
SALGLRGGLGYEQY
>TRBV2|many
ASSVPGSTGELF
>TRBV10-3|-
AIRDRAQETQY
>TRBV6-1|few
AIRDSRLEQY
>TRBV5-1|few
ASSFGSSRGELF
>TRBV19|few
ASSASGQGTYT
>TRBV7-2|-
ASSLGRGREETQY
>TRBV5-1|few
ASSLTSGRADEQY
>TRBV24-1|-
ATSDTTGQQGSGANVLT
>TRBV4-1|many
ASSQDGSGANTGELF
>TRBV11-2|-
ASSLGALGGGNIQY
>TRBV27|many
ASSWDRDNYGYT
>TRBV6-1|many
ASRATGSRNSPLH
>TRBV29-1|many
SVQVGPGELF
>TRBV5-1|many
ASSRGVSPLH
>TRBV12-3/TRBV12-4|many
ASSLASVEYNEQF
>TRBV28|many
ASSQTGTSPPYEQY
>TRBV12-3/TRBV12-4|many
ASSLSRMGNTEAF
>TRBV6-2/TRBV6-3|-
ASSLQGITEAS
>TRBV28|many
ASSLVGQSYGYT
>TRBV6-1|few
ASSGWETQY
>TRBV28|many
ASSFFRGSTDTQY
>TRBV6-4|few
ASRSTSRETQY
>TRBV5-1|many
ASSEGGRTEQY
>TRBV11-1|-
ASSPGRGSAYEQY
>TRBV27|many
ASRAGGNQETQY
>TRBV4-3|many
ASSQVLASTPYEQY
>TRBV7-2|many
ATQALSGATYEQY
>TRBV27|few
ASSSRGSGGGTQY
>TRBV6-5|-
ASSYYTGTGVGYT
>TRBV28|many
ASSPGQGYTEAF
>TRBV6-5|many
ASSPQGGVFEQY